This T cell receptor (beta chain) was retrieved from a study of follicular helper T cells after annual influenza vaccination. CDR1 LNHDA and CDR2 SQIVND come from the germline V gene (reference sequence). The CDR3 totals 13 residues. On this clone: Other DNA sequences from this sample encode an identical CDR3 as well.

The data were produced by immunoSEQ multiplex PCR, yet TCRdb's version contains in-frame clones alone and is incomplete. In the table there are some 10,000 clones, about four fifths of which are singletons. Time point specified: 2014-2015 season, 7 days after vaccination. The rearrangement joins TRBV19 to TRBJ2-2, with 8 bases matching TRBD1. The sample here was CXCR5- memory CD4+ T cells sorted from blood, taken 7 days after influenza vaccination. The TCR was taken from an adult who received the influenza vaccine. This CDR3 is CASSAQGGGELFF. DNA for the CDR3: TGTGCTAGTTCAGCACAGGGGGGCGGGGAGCTGTTTTTT.